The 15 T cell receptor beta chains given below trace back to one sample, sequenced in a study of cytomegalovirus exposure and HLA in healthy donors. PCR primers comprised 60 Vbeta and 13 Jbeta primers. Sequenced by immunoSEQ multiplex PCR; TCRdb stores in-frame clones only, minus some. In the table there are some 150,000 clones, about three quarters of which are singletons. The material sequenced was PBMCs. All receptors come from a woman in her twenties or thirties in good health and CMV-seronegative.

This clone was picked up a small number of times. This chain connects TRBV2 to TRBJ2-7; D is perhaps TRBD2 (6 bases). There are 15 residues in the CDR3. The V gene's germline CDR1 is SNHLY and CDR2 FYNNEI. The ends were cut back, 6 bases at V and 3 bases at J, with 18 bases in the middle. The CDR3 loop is CASRRTTPGDYEQYF. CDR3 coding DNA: TGTGCCAGCAGAAGAACTACCCCGGGGGACTACGAGCAGTACTTC.

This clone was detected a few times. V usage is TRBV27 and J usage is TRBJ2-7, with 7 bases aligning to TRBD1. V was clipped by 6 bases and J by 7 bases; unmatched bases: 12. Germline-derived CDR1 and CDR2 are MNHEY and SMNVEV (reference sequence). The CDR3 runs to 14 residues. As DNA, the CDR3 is TGTGCCAGCAGGGGCCGACAGGGCCAGGGGGAGCAGTACTTC. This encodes CASRGRQGQGEQYF.

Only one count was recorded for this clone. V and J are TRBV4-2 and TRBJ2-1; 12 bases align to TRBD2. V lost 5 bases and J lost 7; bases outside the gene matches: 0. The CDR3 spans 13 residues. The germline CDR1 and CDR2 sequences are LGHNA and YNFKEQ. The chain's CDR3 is CASSGLAGNEQFF. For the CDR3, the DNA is TGTGCCAGCAGCGGACTAGCGGGAAATGAGCAGTTCTTC.

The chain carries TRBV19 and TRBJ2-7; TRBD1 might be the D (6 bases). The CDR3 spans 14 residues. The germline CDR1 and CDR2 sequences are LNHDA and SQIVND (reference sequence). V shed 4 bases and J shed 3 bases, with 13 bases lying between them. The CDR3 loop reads CASSSRQAYYEQYF. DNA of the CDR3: TGTGCCAGTAGTAGCAGACAGGCTTACTACGAGCAGTACTTC.

The CDR3 sequence: CASSLRAGGSYEQYF. The CDR3 DNA reads TGTGCCAGCAGCCTTCGGGCAGGGGGGTCCTACGAGCAGTACTTC. The chain employs TRBV5-5 and TRBJ2-7, with a weak D call TRBD1 (7 bases). V was shortened by 4 bases and J by 1 base, with 15 bases between the two germline ends. CDR1 is SGHKS and CDR2 is YYEKEE in the germline V gene (reference sequence). This CDR3 is 15 amino acids long.

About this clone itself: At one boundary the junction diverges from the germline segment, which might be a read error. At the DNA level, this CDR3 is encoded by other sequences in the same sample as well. For the CDR3, the DNA is TGTGCCAGCAGTTTAGCGGTCAGGGGCCTTGACAATCAGCCCCAGCATTTT. It is translated as CASSLAVRGLDNQPQHF. The gene calls are TRBV11-1 and TRBJ1-5, with D tentatively TRBD1 (6 bases). Germline V gives CDR1 SGHAT, CDR2 FQDESV (reference sequence). The CDR3 is 17 amino acids.

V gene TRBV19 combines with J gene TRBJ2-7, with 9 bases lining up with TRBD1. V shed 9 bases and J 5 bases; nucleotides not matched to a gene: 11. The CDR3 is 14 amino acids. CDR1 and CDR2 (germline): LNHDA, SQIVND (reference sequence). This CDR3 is CASPGDRVFHEQYF. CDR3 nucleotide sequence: TGTGCCAGCCCCGGGGACAGGGTATTTCACGAGCAGTACTTC.

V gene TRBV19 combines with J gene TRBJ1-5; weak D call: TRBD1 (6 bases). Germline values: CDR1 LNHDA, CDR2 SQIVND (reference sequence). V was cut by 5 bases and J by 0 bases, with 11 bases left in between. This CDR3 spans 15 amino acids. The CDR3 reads CASSGGHFSNQPQHF. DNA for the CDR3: TGTGCCAGTAGTGGGGGACATTTTAGCAATCAGCCCCAGCATTTT. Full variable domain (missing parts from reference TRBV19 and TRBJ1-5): DGGITQSPKYLFRKEGQNVTLSCEQNLNHDAMYWYRQDPGQGLRLIYYSQIVNDFQKGDIAEGYSVSREKKESFPLTVTSAQKNPTAFYLCASSGGHFSNQPQHFGDGTRLSIL.

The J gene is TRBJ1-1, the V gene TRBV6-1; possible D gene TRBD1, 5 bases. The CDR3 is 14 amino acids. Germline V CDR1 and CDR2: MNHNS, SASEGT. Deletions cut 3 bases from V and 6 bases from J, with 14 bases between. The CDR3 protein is CASSDLSGRSEAFF. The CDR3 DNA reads TGTGCCAGCAGTGATCTTTCAGGGAGGTCTGAAGCTTTCTTT.

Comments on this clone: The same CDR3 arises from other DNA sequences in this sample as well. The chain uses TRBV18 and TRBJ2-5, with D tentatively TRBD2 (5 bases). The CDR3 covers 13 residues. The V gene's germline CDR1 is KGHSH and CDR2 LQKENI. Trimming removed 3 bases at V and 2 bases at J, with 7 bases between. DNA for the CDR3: TGTGCCAGCTCACCTGGACTTCAAGAGACCCAGTACTTC. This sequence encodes CASSPGLQETQYF.

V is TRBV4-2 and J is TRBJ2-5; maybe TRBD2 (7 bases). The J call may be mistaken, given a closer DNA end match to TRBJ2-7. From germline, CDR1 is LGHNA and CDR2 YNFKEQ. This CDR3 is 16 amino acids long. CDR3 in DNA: TGTGCCAGCAGCCAAGACGGGGAGGGGGGCACCTACGAGCAGTACTTC. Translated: CASSQDGEGGTYEQYF.

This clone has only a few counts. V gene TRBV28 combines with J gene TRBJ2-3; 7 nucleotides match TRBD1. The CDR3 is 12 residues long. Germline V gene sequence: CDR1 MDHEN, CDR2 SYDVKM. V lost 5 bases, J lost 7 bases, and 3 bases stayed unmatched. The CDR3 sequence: CASSGTVYTQYF. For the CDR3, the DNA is TGTGCCAGCAGTGGGACAGTATATACGCAGTATTTT.

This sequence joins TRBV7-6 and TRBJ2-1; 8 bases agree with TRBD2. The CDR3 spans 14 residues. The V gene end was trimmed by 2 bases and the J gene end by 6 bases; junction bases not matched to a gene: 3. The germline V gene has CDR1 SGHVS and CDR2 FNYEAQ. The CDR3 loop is CASSLIGTSNEQFF. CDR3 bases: TGTGCCAGCAGCTTAATAGGGACTAGCAATGAGCAGTTCTTC.

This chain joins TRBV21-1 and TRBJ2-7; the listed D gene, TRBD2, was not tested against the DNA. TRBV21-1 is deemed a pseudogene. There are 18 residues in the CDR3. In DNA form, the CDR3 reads TGTGCCAGCAGCAAAGGGGTGCTTCTAGCGGGATTCTCCTACGAGCAGTACTTC. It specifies CASSKGVLLAGFSYEQYF.

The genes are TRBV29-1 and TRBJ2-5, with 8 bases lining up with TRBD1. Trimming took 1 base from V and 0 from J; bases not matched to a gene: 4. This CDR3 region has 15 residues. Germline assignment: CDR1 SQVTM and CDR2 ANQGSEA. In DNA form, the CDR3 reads TGCAGCGTTGAAGGGGGACAGGTAAACCAAGAGACCCAGTACTTC. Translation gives CSVEGGQVNQETQYF.